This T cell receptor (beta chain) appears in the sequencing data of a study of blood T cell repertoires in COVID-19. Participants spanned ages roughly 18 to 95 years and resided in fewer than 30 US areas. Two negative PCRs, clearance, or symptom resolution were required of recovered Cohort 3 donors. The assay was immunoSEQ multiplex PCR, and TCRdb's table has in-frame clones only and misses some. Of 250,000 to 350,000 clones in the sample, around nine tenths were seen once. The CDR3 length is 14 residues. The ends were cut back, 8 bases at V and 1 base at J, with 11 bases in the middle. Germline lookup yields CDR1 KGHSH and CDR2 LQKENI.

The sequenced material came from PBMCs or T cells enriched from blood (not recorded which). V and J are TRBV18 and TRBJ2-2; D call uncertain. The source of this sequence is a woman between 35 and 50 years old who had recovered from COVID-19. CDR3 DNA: TGTGCCAGCAAGATGGGCTGGAACACCGGGGAGCTGTTTTTT. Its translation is CASKMGWNTGELFF. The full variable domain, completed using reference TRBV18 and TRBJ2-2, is NAGVMQNPRHLVRRRGQEARLRCSPMKGHSHVYWYRQLPEEGLKFMVYLQKENIIDESGMPKERFSAEFPKEGPSILRIQQVVRGDSAAYFCASKMGWNTGELFFGEGSRLTVL.